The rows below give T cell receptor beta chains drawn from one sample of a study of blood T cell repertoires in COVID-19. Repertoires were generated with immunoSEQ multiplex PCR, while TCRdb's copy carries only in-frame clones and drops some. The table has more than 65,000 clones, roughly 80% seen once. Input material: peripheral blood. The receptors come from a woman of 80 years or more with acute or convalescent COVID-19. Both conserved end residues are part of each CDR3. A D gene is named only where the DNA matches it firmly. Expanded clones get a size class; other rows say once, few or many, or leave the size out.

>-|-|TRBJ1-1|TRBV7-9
CASSLEWPEAFF
TGTGCCAGCAGCTTAGAATGGCCTGAAGCTTTCTTT
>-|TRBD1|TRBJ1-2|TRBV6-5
CASRGTVDNYGYTF
TGTGCCAGCAGAGGGACAGTGGATAACTATGGCTACACCTTC
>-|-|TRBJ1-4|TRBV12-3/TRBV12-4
CASGRWPNEKLFF
TGTGCCAGCGGCAGGTGGCCGAATGAAAAACTGTTTTTT
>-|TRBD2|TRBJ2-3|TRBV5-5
CASSLAGTSGGAADTQYF
TGTGCCAGCAGCTTGGCCGGGACTAGCGGGGGGGCGGCAGATACGCAGTATTTT
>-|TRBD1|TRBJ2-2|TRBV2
CASSLDRGNTGELFF
TGTGCCAGCAGCCTCGACAGGGGGAACACCGGGGAGCTGTTTTTT
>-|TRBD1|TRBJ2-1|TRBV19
CASSINRDRASYNEQFF
TGTGCCAGTAGTATAAACAGGGACAGGGCTTCCTACAATGAGCAGTTCTTC
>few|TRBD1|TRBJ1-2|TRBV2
CASRGDSPSYGYTF
TGTGCCAGCAGGGGGGACAGTCCCAGCTATGGCTACACCTTC
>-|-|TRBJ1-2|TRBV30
CAWSLGINYGYTF
TGTGCCTGGAGTTTGGGCATTAACTATGGCTACACCTTC
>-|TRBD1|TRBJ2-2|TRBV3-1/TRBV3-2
CASSLYRDRSNTGELFF
TGTGCCAGCAGCCTCTATAGGGACAGATCGAACACCGGGGAGCTGTTTTTT
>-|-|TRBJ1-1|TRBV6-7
CASSPQNLRDTEAFF
TGTGCCAGCAGCCCTCAGAACCTCAGGGACACTGAAGCTTTCTTT
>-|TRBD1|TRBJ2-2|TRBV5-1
CASRAGTGGAPGELFF
TGCGCCAGCAGAGCCGGGACAGGGGGCGCCCCCGGGGAGCTGTTTTTT
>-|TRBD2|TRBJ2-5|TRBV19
CASSETSGGETQYF
TGTGCCAGTAGTGAGACTAGCGGGGGTGAGACCCAGTACTTC
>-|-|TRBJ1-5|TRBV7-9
CASSHDRFLNQPQHF
TGTGCCAGCAGTCATGACAGGTTCCTCAATCAGCCCCAGCATTTT
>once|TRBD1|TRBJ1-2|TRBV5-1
CASSLGDRVGSGYTF
TGCGCCAGCAGCTTGGGAGACAGGGTGGGGAGTGGCTACACCTTC
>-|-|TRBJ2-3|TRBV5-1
CASSTGPGTDTQYF
TGCGCCAGCAGCACAGGTCCAGGCACAGATACGCAGTATTTT
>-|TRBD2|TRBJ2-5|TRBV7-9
CASSPGGVRTQYF
TGTGCCAGCAGCCCCGGGGGGGTGAGGACCCAGTACTTC
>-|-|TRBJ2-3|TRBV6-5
CASSYSASYTDTQYF
TGTGCCAGCAGTTACTCCGCCAGTTACACAGATACGCAGTATTTT
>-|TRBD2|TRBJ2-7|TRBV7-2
CASSLKAGYEQYF
TGTGCCAGCAGCTTAAAAGCGGGGTACGAGCAGTACTTC
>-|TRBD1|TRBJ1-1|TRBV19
CASRLPGTGGKYTEAFF
TGTGCCAGTAGACTACCCGGGACAGGGGGCAAGTACACTGAAGCTTTCTTT
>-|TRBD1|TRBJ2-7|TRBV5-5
CASSLDRGASYEQYF
TGTGCCAGCAGCTTGGACAGGGGGGCGAGCTACGAGCAGTACTTC
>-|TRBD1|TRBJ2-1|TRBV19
CASSASGQGFNEQFF
TGTGCCAGTAGTGCCTCGGGACAGGGGTTCAATGAGCAGTTCTTC
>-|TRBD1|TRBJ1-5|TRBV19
CASVTTGSNQPQHF
TGTGCCAGTGTCACGACAGGGAGCAATCAGCCCCAGCATTTT
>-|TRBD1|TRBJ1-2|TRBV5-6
CASRDRDRGFYGYTF
TGTGCCAGCAGGGACCGGGACAGGGGTTTTTATGGCTACACCTTC
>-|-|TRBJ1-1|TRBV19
CASSRSGADTEAFF
TGTGCCAGTAGTAGATCTGGGGCTGACACTGAAGCTTTCTTT
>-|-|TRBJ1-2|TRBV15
CATSSTSSYGYTF
TGTGCCACCAGCAGTACCTCCAGCTATGGCTACACCTTC
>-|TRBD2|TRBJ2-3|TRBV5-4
CASSAAGGSTDTQYF
TGTGCCAGCAGCGCCGCGGGGGGTAGCACAGATACGCAGTATTTT
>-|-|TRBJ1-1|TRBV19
CASSIVQGHDTEAFF
TGTGCCAGTAGTATAGTTCAGGGGCACGATACTGAAGCTTTCTTT
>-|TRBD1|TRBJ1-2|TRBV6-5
CASSGQGAGIYGYTF
TGTGCCAGCAGCGGACAGGGCGCGGGGATCTATGGCTACACCTTC
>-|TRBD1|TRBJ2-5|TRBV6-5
CASSFTGGKETQYF
TGTGCCAGCAGTTTCACAGGGGGAAAAGAGACCCAGTACTTC
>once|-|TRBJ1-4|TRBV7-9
CASSLGDPRGEKLFF
TGTGCCAGCAGCTTAGGGGACCCAAGGGGGGAAAAACTGTTTTTT
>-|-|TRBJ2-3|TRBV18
CASSPGGLRTDTQYF
TGTGCCAGCTCACCCGGGGGGCTCCGCACAGATACGCAGTATTTT
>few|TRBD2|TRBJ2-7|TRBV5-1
CASSPGLAGAPGEQYF
TGCGCCAGCAGCCCGGGACTAGCGGGGGCACCAGGGGAGCAGTACTTC
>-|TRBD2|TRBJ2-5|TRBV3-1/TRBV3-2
CASSQETSGGETQYF
TGTGCCAGCAGCCAAGAGACTAGCGGGGGGGAGACCCAGTACTTC
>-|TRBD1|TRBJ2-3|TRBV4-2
CASSQEGQATDTQYF
TGTGCCAGCAGCCAGGAGGGACAGGCTACAGATACGCAGTATTTT
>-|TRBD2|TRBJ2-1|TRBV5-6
CASSALAGGLGEQFF
TGTGCCAGCAGCGCACTAGCGGGGGGGCTTGGTGAGCAGTTCTTC
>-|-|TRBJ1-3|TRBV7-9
CASTPGGNTIYF
TGTGCCAGCACCCCAGGCGGAAACACCATATATTTT
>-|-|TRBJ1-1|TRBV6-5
CANSGWSTEAFF
TGTGCCAACTCAGGGTGGTCCACTGAAGCTTTCTTT
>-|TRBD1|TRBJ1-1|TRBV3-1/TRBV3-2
CASSQDFGQVNTEAFF
TGTGCCAGCAGCCAAGACTTCGGACAGGTTAACACTGAAGCTTTCTTT
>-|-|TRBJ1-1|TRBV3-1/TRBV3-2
CASSQNGFYTEAFF
TGTGCCAGCAGCCAGAACGGGTTTTACACTGAAGCTTTCTTT
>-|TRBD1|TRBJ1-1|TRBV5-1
CASSLDYPGQGSEAFF
TGCGCCAGCAGCTTGGACTATCCGGGACAGGGCTCTGAAGCTTTCTTT
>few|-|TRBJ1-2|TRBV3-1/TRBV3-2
CASSYLDSNYGYTF
TGTGCCAGCAGCTATCTAGACAGTAACTATGGCTACACCTTC
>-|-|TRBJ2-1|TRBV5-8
CASSLNRFTGTFSYNEQFF
TGTGCCAGCAGCCTGAATAGGTTCACAGGGACGTTTTCCTACAATGAGCAGTTCTTC
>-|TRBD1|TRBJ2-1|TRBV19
CASRGQGSYNEQFF
TGTGCCAGTAGGGGACAGGGTTCCTACAATGAGCAGTTCTTC
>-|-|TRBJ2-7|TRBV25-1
CASSETDLEQYF
TGTGCCAGCAGTGAAACAGATCTCGAGCAGTACTTC
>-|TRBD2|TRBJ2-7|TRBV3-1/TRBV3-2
CASSQELAGGPEQYF
TGTGCCAGCAGCCAAGAGCTAGCGGGGGGGCCGGAGCAGTACTTC
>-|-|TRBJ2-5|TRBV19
CASSQTGVQETQYF
TGTGCCAGTAGTCAGACAGGAGTCCAAGAGACCCAGTACTTC
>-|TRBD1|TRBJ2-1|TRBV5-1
CASSFGDRGNEQFF
TGCGCCAGCAGCTTCGGGGACAGGGGTAATGAGCAGTTCTTC
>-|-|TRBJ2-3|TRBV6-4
CASSDIGESTDTQYF
TGTGCCAGCAGTGATATAGGGGAAAGCACAGATACGCAGTATTTT
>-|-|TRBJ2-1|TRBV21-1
CASSLPEGGAAVGNEQFF
TGTGCCAGCAGCCTCCCTGAGGGGGGGGCAGCGGTAGGCAATGAGCAGTTCTTC
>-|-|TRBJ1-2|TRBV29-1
CSAYRESGYGYTF
TGCAGCGCGTACAGGGAAAGTGGCTATGGCTACACCTTC
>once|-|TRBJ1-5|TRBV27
CASSYLGRSNQPQHF
TGTGCCAGCAGTTACCTAGGGAGAAGCAATCAGCCCCAGCATTTT